Below are 20 T cell receptor beta chains sequenced from a single sample in a study of shared clonotypes between healthy human individuals. Assay used: immunoSEQ multiplex PCR; TCRdb lists only in-frame clones, some missing. The sample includes around 2,000,000 clones, about 95% of them seen just once. Naive CD8 cells comprised CD45RO-negative, CCR7-positively selected cells, excluding terminally differentiated effector memory CD45RA+ cells. Sequencing used naive CD8+ T cells sorted from blood. All receptors derive from a man aged 18 to 30 in good health.

The rearrangement links TRBV5-1 to TRBJ2-1; D is possibly TRBD2 (6 bases). The V gene's germline CDR1 is SGHRS and CDR2 YFSETQ. V was pared by 0 bases and J by 6 bases, with 7 bases between. The length of the CDR3 is 13 residues. The CDR3 coding sequence is TGCGCCAGCAGCTTGGGACTAGGCAATGAGCAGTTCTTC. It is translated as CASSLGLGNEQFF.

CDR3 sequence: CASSLGRTSYNEQFF. The CDR3, as DNA: TGTGCCAGCAGTTTAGGGCGGACCTCCTACAATGAGCAGTTCTTC. The chain recombines TRBV27 with TRBJ2-1; D unclear. The CDR3 sequence is 15 residues long. Between the trimmed V and J ends, which lost 2 bases and 0 bases, there was a span of 8 bases. The V gene's germline CDR1 is MNHEY and CDR2 SMNVEV (reference sequence).

The chain carries TRBV4-1 and TRBJ2-2; D is undetermined. Trimming shortened V by 4 bases and J by 1 base, and 7 bases separated the two germline ends. This CDR3 is built from 14 residues. Germline-derived CDR1 and CDR2 are MGHRA and YSYEKL. The CDR3 region is CASSPAVNTGELFF. The CDR3 nucleotides read TGCGCCAGCAGCCCCGCCGTGAACACCGGGGAGCTGTTTTTT.

This chain links TRBV4-1 with TRBJ1-4, with D perhaps matching TRBD1 (5 bases). This CDR3 region has 14 residues. V was trimmed by 6 bases and J by 8 bases, leaving 16 bases between them. CDR1 MGHRA and CDR2 YSYEKL come from the germline V gene. The CDR3 DNA follows: TGCGCCAGCAGTCCCCGGGGGTTTGGAGAAAAACTGTTTTTT. This translates into CASSPRGFGEKLFF.

This rearrangement joins TRBV29-1 to TRBJ2-7, with a tentative D call TRBD2 (5 bases). V lost 6 bases, J lost 0 bases, and 12 bases lay in between. Germline CDR1 reads SQVTM; CDR2 reads ANQGSEA. The CDR3 sequence is 13 residues long. This chain's CDR3 is CSVAEGISYEQYF. As DNA, the CDR3 is TGCAGCGTCGCCGAGGGCATCTCCTACGAGCAGTACTTC.

V gene TRBV9 combines with J gene TRBJ2-7, with 8 bases matching TRBD2. The CDR3 runs to 15 residues. The ends lost 4 bases at V and 4 bases at J; junction bases unmatched: 10. Germline assignment: CDR1 SGDLS and CDR2 YYNGEE. This CDR3 reads CASSLSGTSIYEQYF. CDR3 in DNA: TGTGCCAGCAGCCTATCCGGGACTAGTATTTACGAGCAGTACTTC.

This clone was observed once. The chain joins TRBV9 to TRBJ2-7; TRBD1 is a possible D gene (6 bases). The CDR3 length is 14 residues. CDR1 and CDR2 (germline): SGDLS, YYNGEE. The germline V and J ends were trimmed by 4 bases and 3 bases, with 14 bases remaining between them. The CDR3 loop reads CASSLGQEDYEQYF. For the CDR3, the DNA is TGTGCCAGCAGCCTGGGACAAGAAGACTACGAGCAGTACTTC.

This clone occurred once. The CDR3 loop is CASSLSQQGVQETQYF. As DNA, the CDR3 is TGTGCCAGCAGTTTAAGCCAACAGGGGGTACAAGAGACCCAGTACTTC. The chain joins TRBV28 to TRBJ2-5; 8 nucleotides match TRBD1. Germline V gene sequence: CDR1 MDHEN, CDR2 SYDVKM. After removal of 2 bases from V and 2 bases from J, the junction contained 7 bases not matched to a gene. CDR3 length: 16 residues.

The chain uses TRBV6-5 and TRBJ2-1; the D gene is possibly TRBD2 (6 bases). CDR3 size: 15 residues. Germline-derived CDR1 and CDR2 are MNHEY and SVGAGI. V gave up 0 bases and J gave up 3 bases, with 9 bases separating them. Here the CDR3 reads CASSYSGGIYNEQFF. Here the CDR3 DNA reads TGTGCCAGCAGTTACTCCGGCGGGATCTACAATGAGCAGTTCTTC.

The chain employs TRBV19 and TRBJ2-3; 7 bases align to TRBD2. The CDR3 is 14 amino acids. Germline-derived CDR1 and CDR2 are LNHDA and SQIVND (reference sequence). The V and J ends lost 4 bases and 6 bases, in that order; junction bases with no gene match: 7. In nucleotides, the CDR3 is TGTGCCAGTAGTACCCGGGACTACGTGGATACGCAGTATTTT. Translated: CASSTRDYVDTQYF.

In DNA form, the CDR3 reads TGTGCCAGCAGTGCCCTGACAGGGGCCCAAGAGACCCAGTACTTC. Its protein is CASSALTGAQETQYF. The chain carries TRBV2 and TRBJ2-5; 8 nucleotides align to TRBD1. The V segment lost 4 bases and the J segment 1 base; nucleotides outside the gene matches: 5. The germline V gene encodes CDR1 SNHLY and CDR2 FYNNEI. The CDR3 length is 15 residues.

Regarding this clone: The sample holds other DNA sequences that translate to the same CDR3. This chain connects TRBV9 to TRBJ2-1; D unclear. The V gene lost 0 bases and the J gene lost 0 bases, with 7 bases spanning the gap. Germline V CDR1 and CDR2: SGDLS, YYNGEE. This CDR3 contains 15 residues. This chain's CDR3 is CASSVEASSYNEQFF. The CDR3 coding sequence is TGTGCCAGCAGCGTAGAGGCCAGCTCCTACAATGAGCAGTTCTTC. Using reference TRBV9 and TRBJ2-1 for the parts outside the CDR3, the full variable domain is DSGVTQTPKHLITATGQRVTLRCSPRSGDLSVYWYQQSLDQGLQFLIQYYNGEERAKGNILERFSAQQFPDLHSELNLSSLELGDSALYFCASSVEASSYNEQFFGPGTRLTVL.

As regards this clone: At one of its ends the junction is not consistent with the germline gene, which may arise from a read error. The chain uses TRBV9 and TRBJ2-3; the match to TRBD1 covers 9 bases. The CDR3 spans 14 residues. Germline V gene sequence: CDR1 SGDLS, CDR2 YYNGEE. The CDR3 protein is CASSAPSTGGGSHF. The CDR3 nucleotides are TGTGCCAGCAGCGCTCCCTCGACAGGGGGGGGCAGTCATTTT.

The CDR3, as DNA: TGTGCCAGCAGTTTTCGGAACAGGGCGTACCAAGAGACCCAGTACTTC. This translates into CASSFRNRAYQETQYF. The chain carries TRBV28 and TRBJ2-5, with D maybe TRBD1 (6 bases). CDR1 MDHEN and CDR2 SYDVKM come from the germline V gene. The V and J ends lost 3 bases and 0 bases respectively, with 14 bases between them. This CDR3 has 16 residues.

V is TRBV13 and J is TRBJ2-1, with a tentative D call TRBD1 (6 bases). V lost 5 bases to trimming and J lost 0 bases, with 11 bases between them. The length of the CDR3 is 15 residues. Germline CDR1 reads PRHDT; CDR2 reads FYEKMQ (reference sequence). CDR3: CASSTDRTSYNEQFF. The CDR3 DNA reads as TGTGCCAGCAGCACAGACAGGACCTCCTACAATGAGCAGTTCTTC.

The chain couples TRBV4-1 to TRBJ2-5, with D unclear. The J call may be wrong; the DNA end is better matched by TRBJ2-7. CDR1 and CDR2 from the germline V gene are MGHRA and YSYEKL. CDR3 length: 14 amino acids. The CDR3 sequence: CASSQVSGSYEQYF. As DNA, the CDR3 is TGCGCCAGCAGCCAAGTTTCCGGTTCCTACGAGCAGTACTTC.

This chain connects TRBV4-1 to TRBJ2-1, with D unclear. The CDR3 runs to 15 residues. CDR1 and CDR2 (germline): MGHRA, YSYEKL. V was pared by 4 bases and J by 5 bases, with 15 bases between. Written as DNA, the CDR3 is TGCGCCAGCAGCCTTAAAGGCCCTCTTGACAATGAGCAGTTCTTC. It encodes CASSLKGPLDNEQFF.

This clone was seen just once. The chain uses TRBV4-1 and TRBJ1-2; D may be TRBD1 (5 bases). Trimming stripped 1 base from V and 6 bases from J, with 21 bases between. CDR3 length: 17 amino acids. Looked up from germline, CDR1 is MGHRA and CDR2 is YSYEKL. The CDR3 here is CASSQASAEFREHGYTF. The CDR3 DNA reads as TGCGCCAGCAGCCAAGCCTCGGCCGAGTTCAGGGAACATGGCTACACCTTC.

V gene TRBV6-5 combines with J gene TRBJ2-7, with D hard to call. This CDR3 has 12 residues. Germline CDR1 and CDR2: MNHEY and SVGAGI. V was clipped by 6 bases and J by 6 bases, with 12 bases between them. CDR3 protein: CASSPASSEQYF. The CDR3 DNA follows: TGTGCCAGCAGCCCAGCCAGTTCCGAGCAGTACTTC.

V gene TRBV15 combines with J gene TRBJ2-7; 8 bases are shared with TRBD1. The CDR3 is 15 amino acids. CDR1 is LNHNV and CDR2 is YYDKDF in the germline V gene (reference sequence). The V gene end was trimmed by 5 bases and the J gene end by 2 bases; junction bases not matched to a gene: 8. The CDR3 loop is CATSFGTGGPYEQYF. The CDR3 coding sequence is TGTGCCACCAGCTTCGGGACAGGTGGACCCTACGAGCAGTACTTC.